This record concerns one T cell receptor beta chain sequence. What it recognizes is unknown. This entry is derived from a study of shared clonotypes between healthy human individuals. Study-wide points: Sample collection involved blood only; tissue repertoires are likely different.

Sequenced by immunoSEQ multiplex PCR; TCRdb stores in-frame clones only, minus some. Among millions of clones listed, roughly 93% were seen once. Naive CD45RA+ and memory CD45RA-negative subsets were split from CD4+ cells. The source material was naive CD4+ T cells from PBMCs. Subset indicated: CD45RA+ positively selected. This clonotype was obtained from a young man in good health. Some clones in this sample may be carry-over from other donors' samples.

DNA of the CDR3: TGTGCCAGCAGCTCACCGACAGGTCCATCCTACGAGCAGTACTTC. Residues: CASSSPTGPSYEQYF. The J gene is TRBJ2-7, the V gene TRBV21-1; TRBD1, the D gene given by the table, was not confirmed from the DNA. TRBV21-1 is marked as a pseudogene. This CDR3 comprises 15 residues.